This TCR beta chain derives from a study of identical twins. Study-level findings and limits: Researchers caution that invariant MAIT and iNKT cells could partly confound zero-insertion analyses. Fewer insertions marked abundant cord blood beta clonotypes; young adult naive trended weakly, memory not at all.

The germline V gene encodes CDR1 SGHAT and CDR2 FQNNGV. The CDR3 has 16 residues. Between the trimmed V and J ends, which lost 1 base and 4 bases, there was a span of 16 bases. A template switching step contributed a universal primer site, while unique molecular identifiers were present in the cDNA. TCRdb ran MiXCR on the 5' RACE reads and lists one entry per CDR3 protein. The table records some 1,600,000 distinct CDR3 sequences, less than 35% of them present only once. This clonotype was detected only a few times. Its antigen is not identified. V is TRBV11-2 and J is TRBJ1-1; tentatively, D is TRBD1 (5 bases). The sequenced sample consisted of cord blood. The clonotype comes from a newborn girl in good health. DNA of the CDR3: TGTGCCAGCAGCTTAGGTGGTATTGGCGGGGGCACTGAAGCTTTCTTT. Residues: CASSLGGIGGGTEAFF.